This T cell receptor beta chain came from a study of cytomegalovirus exposure and HLA in healthy donors. Among the donors, all were healthy bone marrow donors. With 60 Vbeta and 13 Jbeta primers, the PCR was carried out. Method: immunoSEQ multiplex PCR; TCRdb's copy keeps in-frame clones and lacks some. The data show tens of thousands of clones, 78% seen once. Sequencing was done on a sample of PBMCs. The TCR comes from a woman in her thirties or forties in good health and CMV-seropositive.

CDR3 residues: CASSVGLHVSYNEQFF. DNA of the CDR3: TGTGCCAGCAGCGTAGGGCTCCACGTGTCCTACAATGAGCAGTTCTTC. The chain links TRBV9 to TRBJ2-1, with D unresolved. The germline V gene has CDR1 SGDLS and CDR2 YYNGEE. Deletions cut 0 bases from V and 1 base from J, with 11 bases between. This CDR3 comprises 16 residues.